This T cell receptor (beta chain) was recovered during a study of shared clonotypes between healthy human individuals. Study at large: CD4 naive and memory got three plates each, CD8 naive two, CD8 memory one. Broader study findings: Sequencing depth was expected to affect clonotype sharing among donors.

This CDR3 is built from 18 residues. Germline V gene lookup returns CDR1 MNHNS and CDR2 SASEGT. Trimming removed 2 bases from V and 6 bases from J, with 26 bases in between. In the case of this clone: The antigen remains unidentified.

At the deep level, the assay was run. This table comes from immunoSEQ multiplex PCR, and its TCRdb copy is limited to in-frame clones, with some not included. Of around 700,000 clones in the sample, less than 80% were seen once. This receptor was taken from a woman between 25 and 40 years old in good health. The chain has TRBV6-1 and TRBJ2-7, with TRBD1 as a possible D gene (5 bases). Input material: memory CD4+ T cells sorted from blood. Stated subset: CD45RA-negative fraction. The CDR3 reads CASSEPSWPRQNTLEQYF. The CDR3 DNA reads as TGTGCCAGCAGTGAACCCTCTTGGCCTCGACAGAATACCCTCGAGCAGTACTTC.